The rows below give T cell receptor beta chains drawn from one sample of a study of T-cell memory formation after mild COVID-19. Each CDR3 protein gets one entry after TCRdb re-called the 5' RACE reads with MiXCR. The repertoire holds about 470,000 distinct CDR3 sequences, with about 23% as singletons. Sequences were obtained from PBMCs or a T cell subset sorted from them (not recorded which). These receptors were taken from an adult woman who had mild COVID-19 (a few samples of this study predate the infection). Cell type and time point are not known. Each CDR3 is given without its conserved first and last residue. The order of the fields is CDR3 length, J gene, D gene, V gene, CDR3 protein. The D gene is left open where the match is weak.

CDR3 length: 10
J gene: TRBJ2-1
D gene: -
V gene: TRBV11-1
CDR3 protein: ASSQTPYEQF

CDR3 length: 14
J gene: TRBJ2-3
D gene: -
V gene: TRBV29-1
CDR3 protein: SVEDHWTAPTDTQY

CDR3 length: 11
J gene: TRBJ2-2
D gene: -
V gene: TRBV29-1
CDR3 protein: SVQRINTGELF

CDR3 length: 10
J gene: TRBJ2-4
D gene: -
V gene: TRBV5-1
CDR3 protein: ASSWDGNIQY

CDR3 length: 13
J gene: TRBJ2-1
D gene: -
V gene: TRBV9
CDR3 protein: ASSPGHGPQNEQF

CDR3 length: 16
J gene: TRBJ2-7
D gene: TRBD2
V gene: TRBV20-1
CDR3 protein: SARDHSGTSVDTYEQY

CDR3 length: 13
J gene: TRBJ2-1
D gene: TRBD2
V gene: TRBV28
CDR3 protein: ASSSGTTAYNEQF

CDR3 length: 12
J gene: TRBJ2-5
D gene: -
V gene: TRBV5-5
CDR3 protein: ASSPGTMEETQY

CDR3 length: 11
J gene: TRBJ1-1
D gene: -
V gene: TRBV12-3/TRBV12-4
CDR3 protein: ASRQDGNTEAF

CDR3 length: 14
J gene: TRBJ2-7
D gene: TRBD2
V gene: TRBV4-2
CDR3 protein: ASSQLAGRLSYEQY

CDR3 length: 13
J gene: TRBJ2-1
D gene: -
V gene: TRBV5-1
CDR3 protein: ASSLGGWGYNEQF

CDR3 length: 14
J gene: TRBJ2-7
D gene: -
V gene: TRBV3-1
CDR3 protein: ASSFGDGGSSYEQY

CDR3 length: 15
J gene: TRBJ2-5
D gene: TRBD2
V gene: TRBV4-1
CDR3 protein: ASSLKTSGGAIETQY

CDR3 length: 14
J gene: TRBJ2-7
D gene: -
V gene: TRBV7-9
CDR3 protein: ASSLGPRSDPYEQY

CDR3 length: 12
J gene: TRBJ2-1
D gene: TRBD2
V gene: TRBV30
CDR3 protein: AWNKAGGSGEQF

CDR3 length: 10
J gene: TRBJ2-7
D gene: -
V gene: TRBV2
CDR3 protein: ASSEPANEQY

CDR3 length: 14
J gene: TRBJ2-7
D gene: TRBD2
V gene: TRBV5-1
CDR3 protein: ASSLLAGPSSYEQY

CDR3 length: 12
J gene: TRBJ1-1
D gene: TRBD1
V gene: TRBV30
CDR3 protein: AWKDREGDTEAF

CDR3 length: 15
J gene: TRBJ2-1
D gene: TRBD2
V gene: TRBV12-3/TRBV12-4
CDR3 protein: ASSLIGSSGSYNEQF

CDR3 length: 10
J gene: TRBJ2-1
D gene: -
V gene: TRBV2
CDR3 protein: ASSGGSGEQF

CDR3 length: 14
J gene: TRBJ2-6
D gene: TRBD1
V gene: TRBV30
CDR3 protein: AWGGTGYSGANVLT

CDR3 length: 15
J gene: TRBJ2-3
D gene: TRBD2
V gene: TRBV4-1
CDR3 protein: ASSQDPGLAGVDTQY

CDR3 length: 12
J gene: TRBJ1-1
D gene: -
V gene: TRBV7-6
CDR3 protein: ASSVLDSHTEAF

CDR3 length: 15
J gene: TRBJ2-1
D gene: TRBD2
V gene: TRBV7-9
CDR3 protein: ASSLGDSGSGLDEQF

CDR3 length: 16
J gene: TRBJ2-4
D gene: TRBD2
V gene: TRBV13
CDR3 protein: ASSLGGLAGGPENIQY

CDR3 length: 13
J gene: TRBJ2-1
D gene: TRBD1
V gene: TRBV29-1
CDR3 protein: SVPGTAERFNEQF

CDR3 length: 12
J gene: TRBJ1-2
D gene: -
V gene: TRBV30
CDR3 protein: AWIEDLRAYGYT

CDR3 length: 11
J gene: TRBJ2-3
D gene: -
V gene: TRBV3-1
CDR3 protein: ASLGRSTDTQY

CDR3 length: 13
J gene: TRBJ2-1
D gene: TRBD2
V gene: TRBV5-1
CDR3 protein: ASSRLGGFDNEQF

CDR3 length: 13
J gene: TRBJ2-6
D gene: TRBD1
V gene: TRBV12-3/TRBV12-4
CDR3 protein: ASTTGGSGANVLT

CDR3 length: 11
J gene: TRBJ2-1
D gene: -
V gene: TRBV20-1
CDR3 protein: SARDSGDNEQF